The 3 T cell receptor beta chains reported below all come from one sample, sequenced in a study of beta chain features in type 1 diabetes. Study results and caveats: A moderate, significant TCRB CDR3 shortening appeared in type 1 diabetes across four CD4+ subsets.

Expressed TCRB transcripts were sequenced because the entire RNA isolate underwent reverse transcription. Profiled with immunoSEQ multiplex PCR; TCRdb holds only in-frame clones, not every one. The table lists 600,000 to 700,000 clones, 10% to 15% of them singletons. No antigens are known for them. The sample comprised naive CD4+ T cells from blood. All receptors come from a man aged 18 to 30 with type 1 diabetes.

This clone has only a few counts. The chain carries TRBV30 and TRBJ1-4; D is perhaps TRBD1 (5 bases). V gave up 7 bases and J gave up 7 bases, with 22 bases separating them. Germline V lookup: CDR1 GTSNPN, CDR2 SVGIG (reference sequence). This CDR3 is built from 15 residues. The chain's CDR3 is CAFLAGPGGSEKLFF. CDR3 sequence (DNA): TGTGCCTTTTTAGCGGGTCCTGGGGGAAGTGAAAAACTGTTTTTT.

This clone was counted between two and nine times. The rearrangement links TRBV14 to TRBJ2-1; D may be TRBD1 or TRBD2 (5 bases each). V was trimmed by 0 bases and J by 6 bases, leaving 15 bases between them. This CDR3 has 16 residues. The germline gives CDR1 SGHDN, CDR2 FVKESK. In DNA, the CDR3 is TGTGCCAGCAGCCAAGAGGTTATGGGACGCGCCAATGAGCAGTTCTTC. This sequence encodes CASSQEVMGRANEQFF.

This chain connects TRBV30 to TRBJ2-2; possibly TRBD2 for D (6 bases). This CDR3 is 17 amino acids long. Per the germline V gene, CDR1 is GTSNPN and CDR2 is SVGIG (reference sequence). V lost 5 bases to trimming and J lost 5 bases, with 24 bases between them. The CDR3 reads CAWSPGLLSQKTGELFF. The CDR3 DNA sequence: TGTGCCTGGTCTCCGGGACTCCTAAGTCAGAAAACCGGGGAGCTGTTTTTT.